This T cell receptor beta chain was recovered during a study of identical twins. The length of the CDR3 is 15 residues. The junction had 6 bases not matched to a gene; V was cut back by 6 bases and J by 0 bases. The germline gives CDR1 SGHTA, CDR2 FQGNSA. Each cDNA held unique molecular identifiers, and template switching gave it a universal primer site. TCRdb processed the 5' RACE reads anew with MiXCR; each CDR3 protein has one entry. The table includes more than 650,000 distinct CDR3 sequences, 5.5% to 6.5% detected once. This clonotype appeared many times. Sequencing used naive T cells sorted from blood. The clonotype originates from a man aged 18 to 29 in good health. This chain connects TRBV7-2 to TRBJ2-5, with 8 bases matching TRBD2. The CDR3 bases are TGTGCCAGCAGTAGGACTAGCTCCAACCAAGAGACCCAGTACTTC. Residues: CASSRTSSNQETQYF.